The T cell receptor (beta chain) under discussion was sequenced for a study of blood T cell repertoires in COVID-19. The wider study: The origin of the acute and convalescent COVID-19 samples was the United States, Italy and Spain. In each case, the material was cDNA or gDNA derived from T cells, B-cell-depleted T cells, or PBMCs.

CDR3 length: 17 amino acids. In germline, CDR1 is SGDLS, CDR2 YYNGEE. V shed 1 base and J 5 bases; nucleotides not matched to a gene: 13. As originally analysed: Amplification with reference gene primers provided the estimates of nucleated cell counts. Using immunoSEQ multiplex PCR, the repertoire was profiled, and TCRdb retains in-frame clones only, with some absent. V and J calls plus clone size are reproduced from that table; the DNA served to infer D and trimming. The sample contains a few hundred thousand clones, 88% of which appear only once. The sequenced material came from peripheral blood. This receptor was obtained from a man in his sixties who had recovered from COVID-19. V gene TRBV9 combines with J gene TRBJ1-1; TRBD1 matches at 8 bases. CDR3: CASSVSTTHTGGTEAFF. CDR3 in DNA: TGTGCCAGCAGCGTATCGACAACCCATACAGGGGGAACTGAAGCTTTCTTT.